These 26 T cell receptor beta chains originate from one sample sequenced in a study of blood T cell repertoires in COVID-19. Sequenced by immunoSEQ multiplex PCR; TCRdb stores in-frame clones only, minus some. The table has over 25,000 clones, roughly 88% seen once. Sequencing input: peripheral blood. The origin of the receptors is a man between 70 and 80 years old with acute or convalescent COVID-19.

The CDR3 protein is CASRTGQPSYEQYF. The CDR3 bases are TGTGCCAGCAGAACGGGACAGCCATCCTACGAGCAGTACTTC. The chain is built from TRBV7-2 and TRBJ2-7; 7 bases match TRBD1. The V gene's germline CDR1 is SGHTA and CDR2 FQGNSA. Trimming at V came to 6 bases and at J to 1 base, leaving 6 bases not matched to a gene. The CDR3 loop spans 14 amino acids.

The count of this clone is one. J is TRBJ1-1 and V is TRBV19, with D possibly matching TRBD1 (5 bases). CDR1 is LNHDA and CDR2 is SQIVND in the germline V gene (reference sequence). V was trimmed by 5 bases and J by 4 bases, leaving 20 bases between them. The CDR3 is 16 residues long. This CDR3 reads CASSPTSTDIATEAFF. The CDR3, as DNA: TGTGCCAGTAGTCCGACCTCGACAGATATTGCCACTGAAGCTTTCTTT.

This chain connects TRBV9 to TRBJ2-2; the D is unclear. This CDR3 comprises 13 residues. CDR1 SGDLS and CDR2 YYNGEE come from the germline V gene. Trimming took 0 bases from V and 5 from J, leaving 5 bases between them. DNA for the CDR3: TGTGCCAGCAGCGTAGCGGAGACCGGGGAGCTGTTTTTT. Translation gives CASSVAETGELFF.

The chain employs TRBV4-3 and TRBJ1-2; 7 positions agree with TRBD1. The CDR3 length is 14 residues. The germline CDR1 and CDR2 sequences are LGHNA and YSLEER. V lost 5 bases, J lost 4 bases, and 7 bases stayed unmatched. CDR3 bases: TGCGCCAGCAGCGCAGAGGGGGCGGGCTATGGCTACACCTTC. Translation: CASSAEGAGYGYTF.

The chain is built from TRBV7-3 and TRBJ2-7, with 7 bases matching TRBD1. The CDR3 loop spans 14 amino acids. The V segment lost 5 bases and the J segment 1 base; nucleotides outside the gene matches: 5. Germline V lookup: CDR1 SGHTA, CDR2 FQGTGA. CDR3 coding DNA: TGTGCCAGCAGCAAGGACAGGTATTCCTACGAGCAGTACTTC. It yields the protein CASSKDRYSYEQYF.

The gene calls are TRBV5-1 and TRBJ1-6; 8 bases are shared with TRBD1. Germline lookup yields CDR1 SGHRS and CDR2 YFSETQ. V shed 4 bases and J 0 bases; nucleotides not matched to a gene: 6. CDR3 length equals 17 residues. The CDR3 loop reads CASSLWTGSSYNSPLHF. In nucleotides, the CDR3 is TGCGCCAGCAGCCTTTGGACAGGGAGCTCCTATAATTCACCCCTCCACTTT.

The chain uses TRBV19 and TRBJ2-7; weak D call: TRBD1 (5 bases). Looked up from germline, CDR1 is LNHDA and CDR2 is SQIVND (reference sequence). V was trimmed by 4 bases and J by 3 bases, leaving 10 bases between them. The CDR3 extends over 13 amino acids. In nucleotides, the CDR3 is TGTGCCAGTAGTAAGGGGAACAGCTACGAGCAGTACTTC. It translates to CASSKGNSYEQYF.

The sample holds a few counts of this clone. V gene TRBV7-9 combines with J gene TRBJ2-4; TRBD1 aligns across 9 bases. The CDR3 consists of 12 residues. CDR1 is SEHNR, CDR2 FQNEAQ, per germline (reference sequence). V shed 5 bases, J shed 14 bases, and the junction held 7 bases outside the gene matches. The CDR3 sequence: CASSLDRTGEYF. CDR3 DNA sequence: TGTGCCAGCAGCCTCGACAGGACAGGGGAGTACTTC.

The CDR3 DNA sequence: TGTGCCAGTAGTATAGAATCAAGAAGCGGCCAAGAGACCCAGTACTTC. This encodes CASSIESRSGQETQYF. The chain combines TRBV19 with TRBJ2-5, with a tentative D call TRBD2 (5 bases). The germline CDR1 and CDR2 sequences are LNHDA and SQIVND (reference sequence). The CDR3 length is 16 residues. The V and J ends lost 0 bases and 1 base respectively, with 12 bases between them.

Here the CDR3 reads CASSTRVRYGYTF. For the CDR3, the DNA is TGTGCCAGTAGTACCAGGGTTCGCTATGGCTACACCTTC. The rearrangement uses TRBV19 and TRBJ1-2; a possible D gene is TRBD1 (5 bases). The V end was cut by 4 bases, the J end by 4 bases, with 10 bases between. CDR3 size: 13 residues. The germline V gene encodes CDR1 LNHDA and CDR2 SQIVND (reference sequence).

This chain connects TRBV19 to TRBJ2-1; 10 positions agree with TRBD2. With 4 bases clipped from V and 8 bases from J, the junction kept 26 bases outside the gene matches. This CDR3 spans 21 amino acids. Germline V gives CDR1 LNHDA, CDR2 SQIVND (reference sequence). The CDR3 is CASSRVGHLLLNLAGDHEQFF. CDR3 nucleotides: TGTGCCAGTAGTAGGGTAGGACACCTCCTTTTGAATCTAGCGGGAGATCATGAGCAGTTCTTC.

The chain couples TRBV14 to TRBJ2-5; TRBD2 agrees at 10 bases. The CDR3 runs to 17 residues. CDR1 and CDR2 (germline): SGHDN, FVKESK. Trimming cost V 4 bases and J 0 bases; bases outside gene matches: 8. This CDR3 reads CASSLRGTSANQETQYF. CDR3 sequence (DNA): TGTGCCAGCAGCCTCAGGGGGACTAGCGCTAACCAAGAGACCCAGTACTTC.

The gene calls are TRBV5-1 and TRBJ1-4; D not certain. The CDR3 covers 16 residues. Germline-derived CDR1 and CDR2 are SGHRS and YFSETQ. Trimming left V 5 bases short and J 4 bases short, with 18 bases between. This CDR3 is CASSSSTGFGNEKLFF. The CDR3 DNA reads TGCGCCAGCAGTTCCTCGACGGGATTCGGTAATGAAAAACTGTTTTTT.

J is TRBJ2-7 and V is TRBV27; the D gene is possibly TRBD1 (5 bases). CDR3 length: 15 residues. V was clipped by 2 bases and J by 1 base, with 12 bases between them. Germline CDR1 MNHEY, CDR2 SMNVEV (reference sequence). The CDR3 reads CASSLNGRVSYEQYF. Here the CDR3 DNA reads TGTGCCAGCAGTTTAAATGGCAGGGTGTCCTACGAGCAGTACTTC.

The rearrangement links TRBV19 to TRBJ1-1; the D is unclear. Trimming took off 8 bases at V and 1 base at J, with 11 bases between the two ends. Germline V gene sequence: CDR1 LNHDA, CDR2 SQIVND (reference sequence). This CDR3 spans 13 amino acids. The CDR3 DNA reads TGTGCCAGTTGCAAGCACGGGAACACTGAAGCTTTCTTT. Amino acids: CASCKHGNTEAFF.

The chain carries TRBV9 and TRBJ2-1; TRBD2 matches 12 bases. Germline V lookup: CDR1 SGDLS, CDR2 YYNGEE. After removal of 4 bases from V and 6 bases from J, the junction contained 5 bases not matched to a gene. CDR3 size: 15 residues. The CDR3 reads CASSPGLAGRNEQFF. Written as DNA, the CDR3 is TGTGCCAGCAGCCCGGGACTAGCGGGCCGCAATGAGCAGTTCTTC.

The chain links TRBV12-3 or TRBV12-4 to TRBJ1-2; no clear D. V was shortened by 2 bases and J by 3 bases, with 4 bases between the two germline ends. The CDR3 contains 12 residues. In DNA, the CDR3 is TGTGCCAGCAGTTTATCGGACTATGGCTACACCTTC. It translates to CASSLSDYGYTF.

This clone was counted a few times. The CDR3 loop reads CASSLDLYSYEQYF. For the CDR3, the DNA is TGCGCCAGCAGCTTGGATCTCTACTCCTACGAGCAGTACTTC. This chain links TRBV5-1 with TRBJ2-7; no clear D. The CDR3 extends over 14 amino acids. With 0 bases removed from V and 0 bases from J, the gap between germline ends came to 7 bases. The V gene's germline CDR1 is SGHRS and CDR2 YFSETQ.

The rearrangement joins TRBV7-3 to TRBJ2-2; D is undetermined. The CDR3 sequence is 12 residues long. V was clipped by 5 bases and J by 7 bases, with 8 bases between them. Germline-derived CDR1 and CDR2 are SGHTA and FQGTGA. Here the CDR3 reads CASSVSSGELFF. As DNA, the CDR3 is TGTGCCAGCAGCGTCTCTAGCGGGGAGCTGTTTTTT.

The chain is built from TRBV6-1 and TRBJ1-5; maybe TRBD1 (6 bases). CDR1 and CDR2 from the germline V gene are MNHNS and SASEGT. Deletions cut 3 bases from V and 1 base from J, with 10 bases between. The CDR3 sequence is 15 residues long. As DNA, the CDR3 is TGTGCCAGCAGTGATACAGGGATAAGCAATCAGCCCCAGCATTTT. Protein: CASSDTGISNQPQHF.

This clone was observed once. The chain combines TRBV28 with TRBJ1-2; 11 positions agree with TRBD1. Germline values: CDR1 MDHEN, CDR2 SYDVKM. V shed 7 bases and J 6 bases; nucleotides not matched to a gene: 4. The length of the CDR3 is 13 residues. The CDR3 bases are TGTGCCAGCAATGGACAGGGGGCGAATGGCTACACCTTC. Translated, it gives CASNGQGANGYTF.

The V call is TRBV6-5, the J call TRBJ1-5; perhaps TRBD1 as D (5 bases). CDR1 is MNHEY and CDR2 is SVGAGI in the germline V gene. CDR3 length: 15 amino acids. V was pared by 4 bases and J by 4 bases, with 14 bases between. CDR3 bases: TGTGCCAGCAGTTCCGTGGCAGGGATAAATCAGCCCCAGCATTTT. It codes for CASSSVAGINQPQHF.

This clone was picked up a small number of times. The rearrangement joins TRBV6-5 to TRBJ2-7, with a possible D match to TRBD2 (5 bases). Trimming took 2 bases from V and 4 from J, leaving 12 bases between them. The CDR3 extends over 14 amino acids. The germline CDR1 and CDR2 sequences are MNHEY and SVGAGI. CDR3 sequence reads: CASSYRADHYEQYF. CDR3 DNA: TGTGCCAGCAGTTACAGAGCGGACCATTACGAGCAGTACTTC.

The chain joins TRBV5-1 to TRBJ1-5; maybe TRBD1 (6 bases). The CDR3 is 14 residues long. Germline V gene sequence: CDR1 SGHRS, CDR2 YFSETQ. Between the trimmed V and J ends, which lost 2 bases and 5 bases, there was a span of 11 bases. CDR3 loop: CASSLQGTDQPQHF. CDR3 DNA sequence: TGCGCCAGCAGCTTACAGGGTACCGATCAGCCCCAGCATTTT. The whole variable domain, filled in from reference TRBV5-1 and TRBJ1-5, reads KAGVTQTPRYLIKTRGQQVTLSCSPISGHRSVSWYQQTPGQGLQFLFEYFSETQRNKGNFPGRFSGRQFSNSRSEMNVSTLELGDSALYLCASSLQGTDQPQHFGDGTRLSIL.

The V and J genes are TRBV19 and TRBJ1-3; D is unresolved. The CDR3 length is 15 residues. With 3 bases removed from V and 0 bases from J, the gap between germline ends came to 9 bases. Per the germline V gene, CDR1 is LNHDA and CDR2 is SQIVND (reference sequence). The CDR3 here is CASSIGVASGNTIYF. The CDR3 region has the DNA TGTGCCAGTAGTATCGGGGTGGCCTCTGGAAACACCATATATTTT.

CDR3 amino acids: CASSYDNQETQYF. CDR3 coding DNA: TGTGCCAGCAGTTATGACAACCAAGAGACCCAGTACTTC. The J gene is TRBJ2-5, the V gene TRBV6-2 or TRBV6-3; D gene unclear. The CDR3 spans 13 residues. V lost 3 bases and J 0 bases, leaving 5 bases between the germline ends. In germline, CDR1 is MNHEY, CDR2 SVGEGT.